This T cell receptor (beta chain) was profiled in a study of shared clonotypes between healthy human individuals. In this sample, this clone turned up once. Antigen specificity is unknown. Donors comprised only Caucasian adults living in Nashville, Tennessee. Findings of the study overall: Sequencing depth was expected to affect clonotype sharing among donors. With few donors, the genetic and exposure-history diversity represented was limited.

How the authors handled the data: ImmunoSEQ output held junction-only sequences without quality scores, so filtering differed. Libraries were prepared by immunoSEQ multiplex PCR; TCRdb keeps only in-frame clonotypes and omits some of them. Clone size and the V and J calls come from that table; the DNA yielded D and trimming. The sample yields a few hundred thousand clones, 65% to 80% seen once. The germline V gene encodes CDR1 MDHEN and CDR2 SYDVKM. V shed 5 bases, J shed 5 bases, and the junction held 14 bases outside the gene matches. The CDR3 runs 17 residues. Sequenced material: PBMCs. The TCR originated in a woman between 40 and 55 years old in good health. Some clones in this sample may be carry-over from other donors' samples. The chain recombines TRBV28 with TRBJ2-5; 10 bases agree with TRBD1. The CDR3 region has the DNA TGTGCCAGCAGTATCCAATACGGACAGGGGGGTAGGGAGACCCAGTACTTC. This encodes CASSIQYGQGGRETQYF.